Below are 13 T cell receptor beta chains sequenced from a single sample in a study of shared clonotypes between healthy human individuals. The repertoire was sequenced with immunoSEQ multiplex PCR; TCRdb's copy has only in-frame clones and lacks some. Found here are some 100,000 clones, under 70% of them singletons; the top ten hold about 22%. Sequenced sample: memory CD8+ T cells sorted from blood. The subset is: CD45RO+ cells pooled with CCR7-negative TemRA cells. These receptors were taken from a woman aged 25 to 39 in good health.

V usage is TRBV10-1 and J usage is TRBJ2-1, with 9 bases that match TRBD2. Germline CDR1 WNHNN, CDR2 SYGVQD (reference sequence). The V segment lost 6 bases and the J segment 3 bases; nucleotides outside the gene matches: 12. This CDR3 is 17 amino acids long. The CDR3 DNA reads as TGCGCCAGCAGCACCCAGACCGGGACTAGCAGCTACAATGAGCAGTTCTTC. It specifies CASSTQTGTSSYNEQFF.

CDR3 bases: TGTGCCAGCAGCTTAGATCCGAAGGTGAACACTGAAGCTTTCTTT. Protein: CASSLDPKVNTEAFF. The chain links TRBV11-2 to TRBJ1-1; D unclear. Per the germline V gene, CDR1 is SGHAT and CDR2 is FQNNGV. Trimming shortened V by 0 bases and J by 0 bases, and 8 bases separated the two germline ends. The CDR3 runs 15 residues.

The CDR3 region has the DNA TGTGCCAGCAGCTCCCACCGGGGCTCCGAGCAGTACTTC. Translation: CASSSHRGSEQYF. The rearrangement links TRBV11-2 to TRBJ2-7; possibly TRBD1 or TRBD2 for D (5 bases each). Trimming cost V 4 bases and J 6 bases, with 13 bases left between them. The length of the CDR3 is 13 residues. Germline CDR1 and CDR2: SGHAT and FQNNGV.

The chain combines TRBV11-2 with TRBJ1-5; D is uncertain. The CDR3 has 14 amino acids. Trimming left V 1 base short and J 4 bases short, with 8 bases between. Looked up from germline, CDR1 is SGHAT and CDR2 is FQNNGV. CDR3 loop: CASSLAGGNQPQHF. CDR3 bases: TGTGCCAGCAGCTTAGCCGGAGGAAATCAGCCCCAGCATTTT.

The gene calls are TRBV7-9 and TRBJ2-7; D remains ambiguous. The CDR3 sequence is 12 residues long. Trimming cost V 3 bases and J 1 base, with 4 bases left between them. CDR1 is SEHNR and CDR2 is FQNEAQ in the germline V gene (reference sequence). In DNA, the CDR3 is TGTGCCAGCAGCTTCGTTTCCTACGAGCAGTACTTC. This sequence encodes CASSFVSYEQYF. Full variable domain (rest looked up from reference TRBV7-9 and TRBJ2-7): DTGVSQNPRHKITKRGQNVTFRCDPISEHNRLYWYRQTLGQGPEFLTYFQNEAQLEKSRLLSDRFSAERPKGSFSTLEIQRTEQGDSAMYLCASSFVSYEQYFGPGTRLTVT.

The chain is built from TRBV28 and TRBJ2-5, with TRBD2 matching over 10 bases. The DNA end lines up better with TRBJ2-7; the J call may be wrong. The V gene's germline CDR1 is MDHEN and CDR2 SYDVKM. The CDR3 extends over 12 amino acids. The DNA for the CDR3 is TGTGCCAGCAGCGGACTAGCGGCCGAGCAGTACTTC. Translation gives CASSGLAAEQYF.

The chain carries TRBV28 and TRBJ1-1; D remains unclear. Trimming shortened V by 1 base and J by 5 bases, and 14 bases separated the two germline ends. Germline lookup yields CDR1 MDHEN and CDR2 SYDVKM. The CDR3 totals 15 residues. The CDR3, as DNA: TGTGCCAGCAGTTTATTTGCGGGTAGGATGACTGAAGCTTTCTTT. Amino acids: CASSLFAGRMTEAFF.

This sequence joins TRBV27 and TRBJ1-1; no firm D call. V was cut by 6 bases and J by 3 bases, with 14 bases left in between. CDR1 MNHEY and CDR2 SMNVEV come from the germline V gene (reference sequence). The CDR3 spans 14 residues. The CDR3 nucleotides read TGTGCCAGCAGACAAGTAGACAAATACACTGAAGCTTTCTTT. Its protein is CASRQVDKYTEAFF.

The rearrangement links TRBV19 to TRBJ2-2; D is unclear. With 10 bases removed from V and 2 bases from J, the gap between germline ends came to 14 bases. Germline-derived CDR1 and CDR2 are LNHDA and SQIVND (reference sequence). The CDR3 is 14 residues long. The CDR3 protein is CATNSDLNTGELFF. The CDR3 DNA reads TGTGCCACAAACAGCGATCTCAACACCGGGGAGCTGTTTTTT.

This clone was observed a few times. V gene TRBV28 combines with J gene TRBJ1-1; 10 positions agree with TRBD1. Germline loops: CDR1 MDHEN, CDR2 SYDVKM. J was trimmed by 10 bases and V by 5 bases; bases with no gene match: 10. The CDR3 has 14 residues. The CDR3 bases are TGTGCCAGCAGTCCATACCGGGACAGGGGAGTAGCTTTCTTT. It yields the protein CASSPYRDRGVAFF.

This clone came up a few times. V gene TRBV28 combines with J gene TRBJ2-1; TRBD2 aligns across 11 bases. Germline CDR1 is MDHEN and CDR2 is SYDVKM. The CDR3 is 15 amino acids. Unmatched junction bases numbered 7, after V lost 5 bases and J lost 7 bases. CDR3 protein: CASSKLAGEVNEQFF. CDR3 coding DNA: TGTGCCAGCAGTAAACTAGCGGGAGAGGTAAATGAGCAGTTCTTC.

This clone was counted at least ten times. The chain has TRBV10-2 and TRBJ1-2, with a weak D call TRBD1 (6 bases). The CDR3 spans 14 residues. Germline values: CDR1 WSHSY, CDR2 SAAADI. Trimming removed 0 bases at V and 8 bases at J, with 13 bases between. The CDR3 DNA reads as TGCGCCAGCAGTGAGTCGTGGGGGCTGGGAGGCTACACCTTC. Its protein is CASSESWGLGGYTF.

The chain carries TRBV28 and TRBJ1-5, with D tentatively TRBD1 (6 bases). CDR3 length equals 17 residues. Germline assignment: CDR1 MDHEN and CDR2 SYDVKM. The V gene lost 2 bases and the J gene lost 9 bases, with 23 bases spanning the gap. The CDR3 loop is CASSLGTGASLLGPQHF. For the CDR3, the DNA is TGTGCCAGCAGTTTAGGTACGGGGGCGTCCCTTCTAGGGCCCCAGCATTTT.